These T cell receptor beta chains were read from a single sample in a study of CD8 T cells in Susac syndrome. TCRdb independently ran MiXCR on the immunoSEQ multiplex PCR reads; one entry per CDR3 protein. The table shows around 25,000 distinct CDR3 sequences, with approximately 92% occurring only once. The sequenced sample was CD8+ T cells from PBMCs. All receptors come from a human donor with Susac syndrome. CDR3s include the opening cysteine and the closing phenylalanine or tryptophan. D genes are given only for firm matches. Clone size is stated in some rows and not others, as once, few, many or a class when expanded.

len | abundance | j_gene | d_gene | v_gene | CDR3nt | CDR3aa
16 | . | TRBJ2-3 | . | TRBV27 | TGTGCCAGCAGTTCCGACGGGTACGGAAGCACAGATACGCAGTATTTT | CASSSDGYGSTDTQYF
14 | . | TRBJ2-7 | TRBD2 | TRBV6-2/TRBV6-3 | TGTGCCAGCAACCCTGGACTAGCCACGGACGAGCAGTACTTC | CASNPGLATDEQYF
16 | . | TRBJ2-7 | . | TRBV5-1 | TGCGCCAGCAGCTTGGGGCGAGACTTCAACTCCTACGAGCAGTACTTC | CASSLGRDFNSYEQYF
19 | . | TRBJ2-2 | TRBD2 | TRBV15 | TGTGCCACCAGCAGTGGTAGCGGGGGGCCAGGGTTTAACACCGGGGAGCTGTTTTTT | CATSSGSGGPGFNTGELFF
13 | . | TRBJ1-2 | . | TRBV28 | TGTGCCAGCAGTTTATTTTGGACAGATGGCTACACCTTC | CASSLFWTDGYTF
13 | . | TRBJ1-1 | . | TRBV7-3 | TGTGCCAGCAGCCGTGGTCCCTCCACTGAAGCTTTCTTT | CASSRGPSTEAFF
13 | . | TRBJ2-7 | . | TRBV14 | TGTGCCAGCAGCCCGGGACACTACTACGAGCAGTACTTC | CASSPGHYYEQYF
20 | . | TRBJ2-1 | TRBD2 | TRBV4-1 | TGCGCCAGCAGCCGACCAAGGGCCCTAGCGGGGGTGAAAAACTACAATGAGCAGTTCTTC | CASSRPRALAGVKNYNEQFF
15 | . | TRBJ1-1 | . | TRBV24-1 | TGTGCCACCAGTGAGGACGGAGATTTGGGCACTGAAGCTTTCTTT | CATSEDGDLGTEAFF
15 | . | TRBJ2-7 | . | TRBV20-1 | TGCAGTGCTAGAGATTCGGACGGGGGCTACTACGAGCAGTACTTC | CSARDSDGGYYEQYF
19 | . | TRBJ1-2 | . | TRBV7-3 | TGTGCCAGCAGCTTAACGGGCCTTTACGGACGGCGAGAAGAATATGGCTACACCTTC | CASSLTGLYGRREEYGYTF
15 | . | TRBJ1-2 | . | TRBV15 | TGTGCCACCAGTCCAGGGAAGTCGTCTAACTATGGCTACACCTTC | CATSPGKSSNYGYTF
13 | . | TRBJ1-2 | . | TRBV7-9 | TGTGCCAGCAGCTTGGGCAGGGGTTATGGCTACACCTTC | CASSLGRGYGYTF
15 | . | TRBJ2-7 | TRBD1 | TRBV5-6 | TGTGCCAGCAGCTTGGGACAGGGGATAAACTACGAGCAGTACTTC | CASSLGQGINYEQYF
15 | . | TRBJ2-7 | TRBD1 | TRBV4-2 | TGTGCCAGCAGCCAAGGCGGGACAGGGAACAACGAGCAGTACTTC | CASSQGGTGNNEQYF
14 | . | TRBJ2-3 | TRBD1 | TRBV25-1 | TGTGCCAGCAAAGGGACAGGGAACACAGATACGCAGTATTTT | CASKGTGNTDTQYF
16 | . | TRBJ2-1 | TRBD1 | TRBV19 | TGTGCCAGTATCCCAACCCGGGACAGGGGTTACAATGAGCAGTTCTTC | CASIPTRDRGYNEQFF
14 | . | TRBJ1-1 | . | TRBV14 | TGTGCCAGCAGCCAAAACAGCATGAACACTGAAGCTTTCTTT | CASSQNSMNTEAFF
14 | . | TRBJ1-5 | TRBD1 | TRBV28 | TGTGCCAGCGTTTGGCAGGGGGCGGGACAGCCCCAGCATTTT | CASVWQGAGQPQHF
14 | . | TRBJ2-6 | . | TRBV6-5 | TGTGCCAGCGGGGGTGTGTCTGGGGCCAACGTCCTGACTTTC | CASGGVSGANVLTF
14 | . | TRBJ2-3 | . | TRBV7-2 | TGTGCCAGCAGCTTATACGGGGCCACAGATACGCAGTATTTT | CASSLYGATDTQYF
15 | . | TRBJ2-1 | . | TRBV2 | TGTGCCAGCAGTGTGGATGGGCAAGGGGGCAATGAGCAGTTCTTC | CASSVDGQGGNEQFF
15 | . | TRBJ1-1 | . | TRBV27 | TGTGCCAGCAGTTCAAGGGGTGGATATAACACTGAAGCTTTCTTT | CASSSRGGYNTEAFF
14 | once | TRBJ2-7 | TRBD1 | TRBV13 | TGTGCCAGCAGCTCCTCGGACAGGGCGGCGGAGGAGTACTTC | CASSSSDRAAEEYF
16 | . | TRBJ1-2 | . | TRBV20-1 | TGCAGTGCTAGAGATCACACGGGGGCAGGGAACTATGGCTACACCTTC | CSARDHTGAGNYGYTF
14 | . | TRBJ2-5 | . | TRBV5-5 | TGTGCCAGCAGCTTGGGGTTTTACCAAGAGACCCAGTACTTC | CASSLGFYQETQYF
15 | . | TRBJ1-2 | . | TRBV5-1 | TGCGCCAGCAGCTCTGGGACCTCAGGAGGCTATGGCTACACCTTC | CASSSGTSGGYGYTF